This TCR beta chain was identified during a study of beta chain features in type 1 diabetes. Looking at the study overall: Examination covered some 110,000,000 sorted cells spanning all samples.

The sequenced template was cDNA made from the entire isolated RNA. Assay used: immunoSEQ multiplex PCR; TCRdb lists only in-frame clones, some missing. This table holds under 300,000 clones, about a tenth found once. Trimming took off 5 bases at V and 10 bases at J, with 25 bases between the two ends. CDR3 length: 16 amino acids. The V gene's germline CDR1 is SGHRS and CDR2 YFSETQ. Sorting of CD4+ naive, central memory, regulatory and stem cell-like memory cells was performed via CD45RO/CCR7/CD25/CD127/CD95/CD27. This clone was seen a handful of times. What it binds is unknown. Findings of the study overall: Shortening of TCRB CDR3s, moderate but significant, appeared in all four CD4+ subsets of Type 1 diabetes patients.

The sample was naive CD4+ T cells from blood. The V call is TRBV5-1, the J call TRBJ2-1; D possibly corresponds to TRBD2 (6 bases). The receptor's source is a young man with type 1 diabetes. Here the CDR3 reads CASSRLTGPPSGEQFF. The CDR3 nucleotides are TGCGCCAGCAGTCGCCTTACGGGGCCCCCCAGCGGGGAGCAGTTCTTC.